The rows below give T cell receptor beta chains drawn from one sample of a study of T cell changes during pregnancy in multiple sclerosis. Assay: immunoSEQ multiplex PCR; the TCRdb copy retains only in-frame clones and omits some. Here the sample spans about 44,000 clones, about 96% being singletons. Sequenced here: peripheral blood, sampled in the second trimester of pregnancy. The receptors were gathered from a female donor with multiple sclerosis, enrolled in a pregnancy study. The CDR3 runs from the conserved cysteine through the conserved F or W. The D gene is left open where the match is weak. Clone size is not always given. Where it is, it says once, few, many or a class for expanded clones.

>TRBJ1-2|TRBD1|TRBV9|.
CASSVQGAHSYGYTF
TGTGCCAGCAGCGTACAGGGGGCACATAGCTATGGCTACACCTTC
>TRBJ2-1|TRBD2|TRBV4-3|.
CASSQDGTSGGGEQFF
TGCGCCAGCAGCCAAGATGGGACTAGCGGGGGGGGAGAGCAGTTCTTC
>TRBJ2-1|.|TRBV30|.
CAWSVALEPYNEQFF
TGTGCCTGGAGTGTAGCCCTAGAACCCTACAATGAGCAGTTCTTC
>TRBJ2-5|.|TRBV19|once
CASSMGPGQGQETQYF
TGTGCCAGTAGTATGGGCCCGGGCCAGGGGCAAGAGACCCAGTACTTC
>TRBJ2-2|.|TRBV10-1|once
CASSDWGRQQNTGELFF
TGCGCCAGCAGTGATTGGGGTAGACAGCAGAACACCGGGGAGCTGTTTTTT
>TRBJ2-5|.|TRBV29-1|.
CSVEDKTNTAETQYF
TGCAGCGTTGAAGATAAGACTAACACTGCGGAGACCCAGTACTTC
>TRBJ1-5|.|TRBV28|.
CASSLSLGSGSNQPQHF
TGTGCCAGCAGTTTATCTCTTGGGAGCGGGAGCAATCAGCCCCAGCATTTT
>TRBJ2-7|.|TRBV6-5|few
CASNAADTPKEQYF
TGTGCCAGCAACGCGGCGGACACACCCAAGGAGCAGTACTTC
>TRBJ1-5|.|TRBV6-1|.
CASTEGGPNQPQHF
TGTGCCAGCACCGAAGGGGGACCCAATCAGCCCCAGCATTTT
>TRBJ2-1|TRBD2|TRBV27|.
CASSPGTSARDEQFF
TGTGCCAGCAGCCCAGGGACTAGCGCACGGGATGAGCAGTTCTTC
>TRBJ2-5|.|TRBV29-1|.
CSVSEGGETQYF
TGCAGCGTTAGTGAGGGAGGAGAGACCCAGTACTTC
>TRBJ2-7|.|TRBV4-2|.
CASSQGAGLSYEQYF
TGTGCCAGCAGCCAAGGGGCGGGGCTCTCCTACGAGCAGTACTTC
>TRBJ1-5|TRBD1|TRBV19|.
CASSIGTGGGQPQHF
TGTGCCAGTAGTATCGGGACAGGGGGGGGTCAGCCCCAGCATTTT
>TRBJ2-7|TRBD2|TRBV5-1|.
CASSDGVSGGKYEQYF
TGCGCCAGCAGCGATGGGGTTAGCGGGGGCAAATACGAGCAGTACTTC
>TRBJ1-2|.|TRBV4-2|.
CASSQDLTGGEWVYTF
TGTGCCAGCAGCCAAGATTTAACAGGTGGAGAATGGGTCTACACCTTC
>TRBJ2-7|.|TRBV4-1|.
CASSLGQDEQYF
TGCGCCAGCAGCCTGGGACAAGACGAGCAGTACTTC
>TRBJ2-7|TRBD2|TRBV6-6|.
CASRLADPRREQYF
TGTGCCAGCAGACTAGCGGACCCCCGTAGGGAGCAGTACTTC
>TRBJ2-7|TRBD1|TRBV11-2|.
CASSYRRTGTTYEQYF
TGTGCCAGCAGCTATCGACGGACAGGGACAACCTACGAGCAGTACTTC
>TRBJ2-2|TRBD1|TRBV11-2|.
CASSHKKDRVGELFF
TGTGCCAGCAGCCATAAGAAGGACAGGGTCGGGGAGCTGTTTTTT
>TRBJ2-1|.|TRBV28|.
CASSLDYRDHNEQFF
TGTGCCAGCAGTTTGGACTATAGAGACCACAATGAGCAGTTCTTC
>TRBJ1-3|.|TRBV5-1|.
CASSREMAGNTIYF
TGCGCCAGCAGTCGTGAGATGGCTGGAAACACCATATATTTT
>TRBJ2-1|TRBD2|TRBV30|.
CASASGNGNEQFF
TGTGCCTCGGCGAGCGGGAACGGCAATGAGCAGTTCTTC
>TRBJ2-1|TRBD2|TRBV30|.
CAWTFGGSSYNEQFF
TGTGCCTGGACGTTCGGGGGGAGCTCCTACAATGAGCAGTTCTTC